These T cell receptor beta chains were read from a single sample in a study of PD-L1 blockade in urothelial cancer. Clones were read by immunoSEQ multiplex PCR, and TCRdb kept only the in-frame ones, dropping some. Of some 35,000 clones listed, approximately 90% were seen once; the top ten hold 8.3%. Here the sequenced sample was PBMCs, taken around atezolizumab (anti-PD-L1) treatment. Receptors originate from a man between 65 and 85 years old with urothelial cancer. CDR3s include the opening cysteine and the closing phenylalanine or tryptophan. A D gene is named only where the DNA matches it firmly. Clone size is stated in some rows and not others, as once, few, many or a class when expanded.

CDR3 protein	CDR3 DNA	D gene	clone size	V gene	J gene	CDR3 length
CASSSSPSGYTF	TGTGCCAGCAGTTCATCCCCTAGTGGCTACACCTTC	-	-	TRBV27	TRBJ1-2	12
CASSSLAGATDTQYF	TGTGCCAGCAGCTCACTAGCGGGAGCCACAGATACGCAGTATTTT	TRBD2	-	TRBV7-2	TRBJ2-3	15
CASSPGRTENYGYTF	TGTGCCAGCAGTCCTGGACGGACAGAAAACTATGGCTACACCTTC	-	-	TRBV5-6	TRBJ1-2	15
CATSGTYPRLAGGGAVTQYF	TGTGCCACCAGCGGAACGTACCCCCGACTAGCGGGAGGAGGGGCGGTGACCCAGTACTTC	TRBD2	-	TRBV15	TRBJ2-5	20
CASIPGTVGEKLFF	TGTGCCAGCATCCCCGGGACAGTTGGCGAAAAACTGTTTTTT	TRBD1	-	TRBV28	TRBJ1-4	14
CASSVWQGLRETQYF	TGTGCCAGCAGTGTGTGGCAGGGCCTTCGGGAGACCCAGTACTTC	-	-	TRBV25-1	TRBJ2-5	15
CASSLAREVYGYTF	TGTGCCAGCAGCTTGGCACGTGAGGTTTATGGCTACACCTTC	-	-	TRBV5-5	TRBJ1-2	14
CASSAPPPGTSNTEAFF	TGTGCCAGCAGTGCCCCTCCCCCCGGGACATCCAACACTGAAGCTTTCTTT	-	-	TRBV27	TRBJ1-1	17
CASRAGQGIYEQYF	TGTGCCAGTAGAGCGGGACAGGGGATCTACGAGCAGTACTTC	TRBD1	-	TRBV19	TRBJ2-7	14
CASSPGDRGTYGYTF	TGTGCCAGCAGTCCCGGGGACAGGGGAACATATGGCTACACCTTC	TRBD1	-	TRBV28	TRBJ1-2	15
CASSPRTSGGNMRGEQFF	TGTGCCAGCTCACCAAGGACTAGCGGGGGAAACATGAGGGGTGAGCAGTTCTTC	TRBD2	-	TRBV18	TRBJ2-1	18
CASRGGRVDGELFF	TGTGCCAGCAGGGGAGGGCGGGTAGACGGGGAGCTGTTTTTT	TRBD2	-	TRBV2	TRBJ2-2	14
CASSGGQALREQYF	TGTGCCAGCAGCGGAGGACAGGCGCTACGCGAGCAGTACTTC	TRBD1	once	TRBV5-6	TRBJ2-7	14
CASSSPGQGRGPQHF	TGTGCCAGCAGTTCTCCCGGACAGGGTCGAGGGCCCCAGCATTTT	TRBD1	-	TRBV28	TRBJ1-5	15
CASSLSQGNQPQHF	TGTGCCAGCAGCTTGTCCCAGGGCAATCAGCCCCAGCATTTT	-	-	TRBV5-5	TRBJ1-5	14
CASSYSKGAPGELFF	TGTGCCAGCAGTTACTCGAAAGGGGCGCCCGGGGAGCTGTTTTTT	-	-	TRBV6-6	TRBJ2-2	15
CASSLNPSGGADTQYF	TGCGCCAGCAGCTTGAACCCTAGTGGAGGCGCAGATACGCAGTATTTT	-	-	TRBV5-1	TRBJ2-3	16
CASSQAGSGANVLTF	TGTGCCAGCAGCCAAGCGGGGTCCGGGGCCAACGTCCTGACTTTC	TRBD2	-	TRBV6-5	TRBJ2-6	15
CASSSPGQGAGEQYF	TGTGCCAGCAGTTCTCCGGGACAGGGGGCGGGGGAGCAGTACTTC	TRBD1	-	TRBV6-5	TRBJ2-7	15
CASSINRGRQPQHF	TGTGCCAGCAGTATCAACAGGGGTAGGCAGCCCCAGCATTTT	TRBD1	-	TRBV27	TRBJ1-5	14
CASSSWTSGRGETQYF	TGTGCCAGCAGCTCCTGGACTAGCGGGAGGGGAGAGACCCAGTACTTC	TRBD2	-	TRBV9	TRBJ2-5	16
CASSLPGQTYEQYF	TGTGCCAGCAGCTTACCGGGACAAACATACGAGCAGTACTTC	-	-	TRBV5-5	TRBJ2-7	14
CATTSGSAGGNEQFF	TGTGCCACCACTAGCGGGAGTGCTGGGGGGAATGAGCAGTTCTTC	TRBD2	-	TRBV10-3	TRBJ2-1	15
CASRQTAGTNEKLFF	TGTGCCAGCAGGCAAACAGCGGGCACTAATGAAAAACTGTTTTTT	-	-	TRBV2	TRBJ1-4	15
CASSLGQGYLETQYF	TGCGCCAGCAGCTTGGGACAGGGTTATTTGGAGACCCAGTACTTC	TRBD1	-	TRBV5-1	TRBJ2-5	15
CAWSTQGVNQPQHF	TGTGCCTGGAGTACTCAGGGGGTGAATCAGCCCCAGCATTTT	TRBD1	-	TRBV30	TRBJ1-5	14
CASSPQGGGANVLTF	TGTGCCAGCAGCCCCCAGGGAGGTGGGGCCAACGTCCTGACTTTC	-	few	TRBV7-2	TRBJ2-6	15
CASSLAGRDLDEQFF	TGTGCCAGCAGCTTGGCAGGGCGGGATCTCGATGAGCAGTTCTTC	-	-	TRBV5-6	TRBJ2-1	15
CASSNNPQGVGGNQPQHF	TGTGCCAGTAGTAACAATCCTCAGGGGGTAGGCGGCAATCAGCCCCAGCATTTT	TRBD1	-	TRBV19	TRBJ1-5	18
CASSRVLTNTGELFF	TGCGCCAGCAGCCGGGTGCTAACGAACACCGGGGAGCTGTTTTTT	-	-	TRBV5-1	TRBJ2-2	15
CASSWGLGRSEEETQYF	TGCGCCAGCAGCTGGGGACTAGGACGATCTGAGGAAGAGACCCAGTACTTC	TRBD2	-	TRBV5-1	TRBJ2-5	17
CASSQSPGLAGGSSYNEQFF	TGTGCCAGCAGCCAATCTCCGGGACTAGCGGGAGGGAGCTCCTACAATGAGCAGTTCTTC	TRBD2	-	TRBV14	TRBJ2-1	20
CASSQNYSGRRRIFF	TGTGCCAGCAGCCAAAACTACTCAGGGAGGCGCAGGATCTTTTTT	-	medium-sized	TRBV6-5	TRBJ2-7	15
CASSMGNYNEQFF	TGTGCCAGTAGTATGGGCAATTACAATGAGCAGTTCTTC	-	-	TRBV19	TRBJ2-1	13
CAWQSGRVGTGELFF	TGTGCCTGGCAGAGCGGGAGGGTTGGCACCGGGGAGCTGTTTTTT	TRBD2	-	TRBV30	TRBJ2-2	15
CASSLDLAKNIQYF	TGTGCCAGCAGCTTAGATCTAGCCAAAAACATTCAGTACTTC	-	-	TRBV7-8	TRBJ2-4	14
CARQSRDRGKETQYF	TGTGCCAGGCAATCCCGGGACAGGGGGAAAGAGACCCAGTACTTC	TRBD1	once	TRBV9	TRBJ2-5	15
CASSISGSKADTQYF	TGTGCCAGCAGCATTAGCGGGAGTAAAGCAGATACGCAGTATTTT	TRBD2	-	TRBV9	TRBJ2-3	15
CASGPGLAGSPRNEQFF	TGCGCCAGCGGGCCGGGACTAGCGGGATCCCCGCGCAATGAGCAGTTCTTC	TRBD2	-	TRBV4-1	TRBJ2-1	17
CASSQRDNQETQYF	TGCGCCAGCAGCCAGAGGGACAACCAAGAGACCCAGTACTTC	-	-	TRBV4-1	TRBJ2-5	14
CASSLTGFRQPQHF	TGTGCCAGCAGTTTAACAGGGTTTCGGCAGCCCCAGCATTTT	-	-	TRBV28	TRBJ1-5	14
CASSPSSVSSYEQYF	TGTGCCAGCAGTCCTTCGAGCGTTAGCTCCTACGAGCAGTACTTC	-	-	TRBV28	TRBJ2-7	15
CASRGRGTDTQYF	TGTGCCAGCAGGGGGAGAGGCACAGATACGCAGTATTTT	-	-	TRBV2	TRBJ2-3	13
CASSVNSLNTGELFF	TGTGCCAGCAGTGTTAACAGTTTAAACACCGGGGAGCTGTTTTTT	-	-	TRBV6-1	TRBJ2-2	15
CASSYPDRASGEQYF	TGTGCCAGCAGTTACCCGGACAGGGCCTCCGGCGAGCAGTACTTC	TRBD1	-	TRBV6-5	TRBJ2-7	15
CASNLASGRNNEQFF	TGTGCCAGCAACTTGGCTAGCGGGCGAAACAATGAGCAGTTCTTC	TRBD2	-	TRBV7-2	TRBJ2-1	15
CASSPLYEQYF	TGCGCCAGCAGCCCCTTATACGAGCAGTACTTC	-	-	TRBV10-2	TRBJ2-7	11
CASSLAGLAGQETQYF	TGCGCCAGCAGCTTGGCCGGACTAGCGGGACAAGAGACCCAGTACTTC	TRBD2	-	TRBV5-1	TRBJ2-5	16
CASSERLQGVGRTGELFF	TGTGCCAGCAGTGAACGTTTGCAGGGGGTAGGGAGGACCGGGGAGCTGTTTTTT	-	-	TRBV6-1	TRBJ2-2	18
CASSRITGTDYEQYF	TGCGCCAGCAGCCGAATCACCGGGACAGATTACGAGCAGTACTTC	TRBD1	-	TRBV5-1	TRBJ2-7	15
CSVEAGGYNEQFF	TGCAGCGTTGAGGCAGGGGGGTACAATGAGCAGTTCTTC	-	-	TRBV29-1	TRBJ2-1	13
CASDKRRREGNTGELFF	TGTGCCAGTGACAAAAGGAGGCGGGAGGGGAACACCGGGGAGCTGTTTTTT	TRBD2	-	TRBV7-8	TRBJ2-2	17
CAISAGNYGYTF	TGTGCCATCAGCGCAGGAAACTATGGCTACACCTTC	-	few	TRBV10-3	TRBJ1-2	12